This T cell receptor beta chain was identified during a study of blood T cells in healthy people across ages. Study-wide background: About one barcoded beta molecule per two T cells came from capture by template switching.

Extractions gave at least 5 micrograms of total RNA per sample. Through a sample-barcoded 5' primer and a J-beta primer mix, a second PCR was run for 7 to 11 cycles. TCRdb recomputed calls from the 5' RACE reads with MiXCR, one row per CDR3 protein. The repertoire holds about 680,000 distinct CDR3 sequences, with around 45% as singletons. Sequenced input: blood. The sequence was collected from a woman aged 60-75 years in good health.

CDR3 loop: CASSFGDSGANVLTF. DNA for the CDR3: TGCGCCAGCAGCTTCGGAGACTCTGGGGCCAACGTCCTGACTTTC. J is TRBJ2-6 and V is TRBV5-1; no clear D gene. Trimming removed 2 bases from V and 0 bases from J, with 6 bases in between. Germline V CDR1 and CDR2: SGHRS, YFSETQ. The CDR3 contains 15 residues.